These T cell receptor beta chains were read from a single sample in a study of blood T cell repertoires in COVID-19. Here immunoSEQ multiplex PCR was the method, and the copy in TCRdb shows in-frame clones only, minus some. This sample has about 250,000 clones; over 90% occur once, and the top ten carry 0.8% to 0.95%. The sample was peripheral blood. These receptors were obtained from a man aged 25 to 45 with COVID-19, enrolled during active disease. Both conserved end residues are part of each CDR3. A D gene is named only where the DNA matches it firmly. For some rows the clone size is stated as once, few or many, or as a class when expanded; others skip it.

clone_size: .
j_call: TRBJ1-2
v_call: TRBV10-2
d_call: TRBD1
cdr3_aa: CASSYYRGGYGYTF
cdr3_nt: TGCGCCAGCAGTTACTACAGGGGCGGCTATGGCTACACCTTC

clone_size: .
j_call: TRBJ2-7
v_call: TRBV11-3
d_call: .
cdr3_aa: CASSFGGEGEQYF
cdr3_nt: TGTGCCAGCAGCTTTGGGGGCGAGGGGGAGCAGTACTTC

clone_size: .
j_call: TRBJ1-6
v_call: TRBV7-2
d_call: .
cdr3_aa: CASSLGGRPFHNSPLHF
cdr3_nt: TGTGCCAGCAGCTTAGGAGGGAGACCATTCCATAATTCACCCCTCCACTTT

clone_size: .
j_call: TRBJ1-5
v_call: TRBV6-5
d_call: .
cdr3_aa: CASSYSAGSHPQHF
cdr3_nt: TGTGCCAGCAGTTACTCGGCAGGGTCTCATCCCCAGCATTTT

clone_size: .
j_call: TRBJ2-2
v_call: TRBV27
d_call: .
cdr3_aa: CASRQTGANTGELFF
cdr3_nt: TGTGCCAGCAGGCAAACGGGGGCGAACACCGGGGAGCTGTTTTTT

clone_size: .
j_call: TRBJ1-6
v_call: TRBV7-9
d_call: TRBD1
cdr3_aa: CASSLRTGTNNSPLHF
cdr3_nt: TGTGCCAGCAGCTTACGGACAGGCACCAATAATTCACCCCTCCACTTT

clone_size: .
j_call: TRBJ1-2
v_call: TRBV18
d_call: TRBD1
cdr3_aa: CASSPAGQVGRGYTF
cdr3_nt: TGTGCCAGCTCACCCGCAGGACAGGTCGGACGTGGCTACACCTTC

clone_size: .
j_call: TRBJ1-2
v_call: TRBV7-3
d_call: TRBD1
cdr3_aa: CASSLTGGVEYGYTF
cdr3_nt: TGTGCCAGCAGCTTGACAGGGGGCGTGGAGTATGGCTACACCTTC

clone_size: .
j_call: TRBJ1-1
v_call: TRBV19
d_call: TRBD1
cdr3_aa: CATQGARNTEAFF
cdr3_nt: TGTGCCACCCAGGGGGCGAGGAACACTGAAGCTTTCTTT

clone_size: .
j_call: TRBJ2-1
v_call: TRBV4-1
d_call: TRBD2
cdr3_aa: CASSQNLGGSSYNEQFF
cdr3_nt: TGCGCCAGCAGCCAAAACCTCGGCGGGAGCTCCTACAATGAGCAGTTCTTC

clone_size: .
j_call: TRBJ1-2
v_call: TRBV6-1
d_call: TRBD1
cdr3_aa: CASSEEWTGFGYTF
cdr3_nt: TGTGCCAGCAGTGAAGAGTGGACAGGGTTTGGCTACACCTTC

clone_size: .
j_call: TRBJ2-1
v_call: TRBV6-4
d_call: .
cdr3_aa: CASSTTGLDYNEQFF
cdr3_nt: TGTGCCAGCAGTACAACGGGATTAGATTACAATGAGCAGTTCTTC

clone_size: once
j_call: TRBJ1-1
v_call: TRBV12-5
d_call: .
cdr3_aa: CASGLVQGVTTLNTEAFF
cdr3_nt: TGTGCTAGTGGTTTGGTACAAGGAGTCACAACCTTGAACACTGAAGCTTTCTTT

clone_size: .
j_call: TRBJ1-5
v_call: TRBV9
d_call: .
cdr3_aa: CASSLDGASNQPQHF
cdr3_nt: TGTGCCAGCAGCTTGGATGGGGCGAGCAATCAGCCCCAGCATTTT

clone_size: .
j_call: TRBJ1-4
v_call: TRBV2
d_call: TRBD1
cdr3_aa: CASTPGQGLDEKLFF
cdr3_nt: TGTGCCAGCACCCCCGGACAGGGACTTGATGAAAAACTGTTTTTT

clone_size: .
j_call: TRBJ2-7
v_call: TRBV5-1
d_call: TRBD1
cdr3_aa: CASSLAWDSLGEQYF
cdr3_nt: TGCGCCAGCAGCTTGGCCTGGGACAGCTTGGGGGAGCAGTACTTC

clone_size: .
j_call: TRBJ1-2
v_call: TRBV6-6
d_call: TRBD1
cdr3_aa: CASSIRTGSLYGYTF
cdr3_nt: TGTGCCAGCAGTATCCGGACAGGAAGCCTCTATGGCTACACCTTC

clone_size: .
j_call: TRBJ1-3
v_call: TRBV18
d_call: TRBD1
cdr3_aa: CASSSGQTEGNTIYF
cdr3_nt: TGTGCCAGCTCATCGGGACAGACAGAGGGAAACACCATATATTTT

clone_size: .
j_call: TRBJ1-5
v_call: TRBV6-1
d_call: .
cdr3_aa: CASSERRTELNQPQHF
cdr3_nt: TGTGCCAGCAGTGAACGTAGGACAGAACTCAATCAGCCCCAGCATTTT

clone_size: once
j_call: TRBJ1-2
v_call: TRBV2
d_call: .
cdr3_aa: CASSPSNYGYTF
cdr3_nt: TGTGCCAGCAGCCCTTCTAACTATGGCTACACCTTC

clone_size: .
j_call: TRBJ2-5
v_call: TRBV10-3
d_call: .
cdr3_aa: CAISVQEGAKTQYF
cdr3_nt: TGTGCCATCAGTGTACAGGAGGGGGCTAAGACCCAGTACTTC

clone_size: .
j_call: TRBJ1-6
v_call: TRBV30
d_call: .
cdr3_aa: CACHGGDSPLHF
cdr3_nt: TGTGCCTGCCATGGGGGGGACTCACCCCTCCACTTT

clone_size: .
j_call: TRBJ2-3
v_call: TRBV21-1
d_call: .
cdr3_aa: CASSKARWGGDTDTQYF
cdr3_nt: TGTGCCAGCAGCAAAGCTCGATGGGGGGGGGACACAGATACGCAGTATTTT

clone_size: .
j_call: TRBJ1-2
v_call: TRBV24-1
d_call: .
cdr3_aa: CATSDGRGYGYTF
cdr3_nt: TGTGCCACCAGTGACGGCCGAGGATATGGCTACACCTTC

clone_size: .
j_call: TRBJ1-2
v_call: TRBV14
d_call: TRBD1
cdr3_aa: CASSQDYRGSGYTF
cdr3_nt: TGTGCCAGCAGCCAAGATTACAGGGGGTCTGGCTACACCTTC

clone_size: .
j_call: TRBJ2-3
v_call: TRBV24-1
d_call: TRBD2
cdr3_aa: CATSDPSGGLKDTQYF
cdr3_nt: TGTGCCACCAGTGACCCTAGCGGGGGGCTTAAAGATACGCAGTATTTT

clone_size: .
j_call: TRBJ1-1
v_call: TRBV18
d_call: .
cdr3_aa: CASSLQGRDTEAFF
cdr3_nt: TGTGCCAGCTCACTACAGGGAAGGGACACTGAAGCTTTCTTT

clone_size: .
j_call: TRBJ2-4
v_call: TRBV27
d_call: .
cdr3_aa: CASSSPRGTKNIQYF
cdr3_nt: TGTGCCAGCAGTTCCCCCCGGGGTACCAAAAACATTCAGTACTTC

clone_size: .
j_call: TRBJ1-4
v_call: TRBV18
d_call: .
cdr3_aa: CASSQTGPSNEKLFF
cdr3_nt: TGTGCCAGCTCGCAAACAGGGCCCTCTAATGAAAAACTGTTTTTT

clone_size: .
j_call: TRBJ1-6
v_call: TRBV19
d_call: TRBD1
cdr3_aa: CASRVDRDDNSPLHF
cdr3_nt: TGTGCCAGTAGGGTCGACAGGGATGATAATTCACCCCTCCACTTT

clone_size: .
j_call: TRBJ2-1
v_call: TRBV24-1
d_call: TRBD1
cdr3_aa: CATSDPGTVNNEQFF
cdr3_nt: TGTGCCACCAGTGACCCCGGGACAGTTAACAATGAGCAGTTCTTC

clone_size: .
j_call: TRBJ2-5
v_call: TRBV5-1
d_call: .
cdr3_aa: CASSLVSQGETQYF
cdr3_nt: TGCGCCAGCAGCTTGGTGTCGCAGGGGGAGACCCAGTACTTC

clone_size: .
j_call: TRBJ1-1
v_call: TRBV11-2
d_call: .
cdr3_aa: CASTQMGGAQTEAFF
cdr3_nt: TGTGCCAGCACTCAGATGGGTGGGGCGCAAACTGAAGCTTTCTTT

clone_size: .
j_call: TRBJ2-7
v_call: TRBV4-1
d_call: TRBD1
cdr3_aa: CASSQGHRGHDEQYF
cdr3_nt: TGCGCCAGCAGCCAGGGTCACAGGGGGCACGACGAGCAGTACTTC

clone_size: once
j_call: TRBJ2-3
v_call: TRBV18
d_call: TRBD2
cdr3_aa: CASSPGLAGGTDTQYF
cdr3_nt: TGTGCCAGCTCACCCGGACTAGCGGGGGGGACAGATACGCAGTATTTT

clone_size: .
j_call: TRBJ2-3
v_call: TRBV19
d_call: TRBD1
cdr3_aa: CASTSRQGLTTDTQYF
cdr3_nt: TGTGCCAGTACTTCCCGACAGGGTCTTACCACAGATACGCAGTATTTT

clone_size: few
j_call: TRBJ1-2
v_call: TRBV19
d_call: .
cdr3_aa: CASSMGRAANYGYTF
cdr3_nt: TGTGCCAGTAGTATGGGCAGGGCCGCTAACTATGGCTACACCTTC

clone_size: .
j_call: TRBJ1-1
v_call: TRBV13
d_call: .
cdr3_aa: CASSSQTLMNTEAFF
cdr3_nt: TGTGCCAGCAGCTCGCAGACACTTATGAACACTGAAGCTTTCTTT

clone_size: .
j_call: TRBJ2-1
v_call: TRBV3-1/TRBV3-2
d_call: TRBD1
cdr3_aa: CASSRGGTGGFNEQFF
cdr3_nt: TGTGCCAGCAGCCGAGGAGGGACAGGGGGCTTCAATGAGCAGTTCTTC

clone_size: .
j_call: TRBJ1-1
v_call: TRBV3-1/TRBV3-2
d_call: .
cdr3_aa: CASSQAGDPGEAFF
cdr3_nt: TGTGCCAGCAGCCAAGCGGGAGACCCTGGGGAAGCTTTCTTT

clone_size: .
j_call: TRBJ1-1
v_call: TRBV6-1
d_call: TRBD1
cdr3_aa: CASSEAWQGAEAFF
cdr3_nt: TGTGCCAGCAGTGAAGCTTGGCAGGGGGCTGAAGCTTTCTTT

clone_size: .
j_call: TRBJ1-2
v_call: TRBV24-1
d_call: .
cdr3_aa: CATSDGRENYGYTF
cdr3_nt: TGTGCCACCAGTGATGGGCGGGAGAACTATGGCTACACCTTC

clone_size: .
j_call: TRBJ1-2
v_call: TRBV6-5
d_call: .
cdr3_aa: CASSYSGQPNYGYTF
cdr3_nt: TGTGCCAGCAGTTACTCTGGACAGCCGAACTATGGCTACACCTTC

clone_size: .
j_call: TRBJ2-2
v_call: TRBV10-3
d_call: TRBD1
cdr3_aa: CAIGAGQGEGELFF
cdr3_nt: TGTGCCATCGGGGCTGGACAGGGAGAAGGGGAGCTGTTTTTT

clone_size: once
j_call: TRBJ2-5
v_call: TRBV29-1
d_call: .
cdr3_aa: CSVQPGFQETQYF
cdr3_nt: TGCAGCGTACAGCCAGGGTTCCAAGAGACCCAGTACTTC

clone_size: .
j_call: TRBJ1-2
v_call: TRBV24-1
d_call: .
cdr3_aa: CATSDGDGYGYTF
cdr3_nt: TGTGCCACCAGTGACGGAGATGGGTATGGCTACACCTTC

clone_size: .
j_call: TRBJ1-2
v_call: TRBV5-5
d_call: TRBD1
cdr3_aa: CASSPTGVYGYTF
cdr3_nt: TGTGCCAGCAGCCCGACAGGGGTCTATGGCTACACCTTC

clone_size: once
j_call: TRBJ1-4
v_call: TRBV2
d_call: .
cdr3_aa: CARSRGSAGTNEKLFF
cdr3_nt: TGTGCCAGGTCAAGGGGCTCGGCAGGAACTAATGAAAAACTGTTTTTT

clone_size: .
j_call: TRBJ1-4
v_call: TRBV5-1
d_call: TRBD1
cdr3_aa: CASSPDPTDRAVSTNEKLFF
cdr3_nt: TGCGCCAGCAGCCCCGACCCCACCGACAGGGCTGTTTCGACTAATGAAAAACTGTTTTTT

clone_size: once
j_call: TRBJ2-3
v_call: TRBV18
d_call: TRBD2
cdr3_aa: CASSPRRGVSTDTQYF
cdr3_nt: TGTGCCAGCTCACCAAGGCGGGGGGTTAGCACAGATACGCAGTATTTT

clone_size: .
j_call: TRBJ2-5
v_call: TRBV13
d_call: TRBD1
cdr3_aa: CASRKQGARGTQYF
cdr3_nt: TGTGCCAGCAGGAAACAGGGGGCGCGAGGGACCCAGTACTTC

clone_size: .
j_call: TRBJ1-5
v_call: TRBV4-2
d_call: .
cdr3_aa: CASSQGDNLRDQPQHF
cdr3_nt: TGTGCCAGCAGCCAGGGAGACAATTTGCGCGATCAGCCCCAGCATTTT

clone_size: .
j_call: TRBJ1-1
v_call: TRBV5-1
d_call: TRBD1
cdr3_aa: CASSFTGVSDTEAFF
cdr3_nt: TGCGCCAGCAGCTTTACAGGGGTTTCGGACACTGAAGCTTTCTTT

clone_size: .
j_call: TRBJ1-2
v_call: TRBV19
d_call: TRBD1
cdr3_aa: CASSNRQGNYGYTF
cdr3_nt: TGTGCCAGTAGTAACCGACAGGGGAACTATGGCTACACCTTC

clone_size: .
j_call: TRBJ1-5
v_call: TRBV10-2
d_call: .
cdr3_aa: CASSESTGNQPQHF
cdr3_nt: TGCGCCAGCAGTGAGTCGACGGGAAATCAGCCCCAGCATTTT

clone_size: .
j_call: TRBJ1-4
v_call: TRBV5-4
d_call: TRBD1
cdr3_aa: CASSHGTGGEKLFF
cdr3_nt: TGTGCCAGCAGCCACGGGACAGGGGGCGAAAAACTGTTTTTT

clone_size: .
j_call: TRBJ2-6
v_call: TRBV9
d_call: TRBD2
cdr3_aa: CASSARGLAGGSGANVLTF
cdr3_nt: TGTGCCAGCAGCGCACGGGGACTAGCGGGGGGCTCTGGGGCCAACGTCCTGACTTTC

clone_size: .
j_call: TRBJ1-1
v_call: TRBV3-1/TRBV3-2
d_call: TRBD1
cdr3_aa: CASSLGQTEAFF
cdr3_nt: TGTGCCAGCAGCCTGGGACAGACTGAAGCTTTCTTT

clone_size: .
j_call: TRBJ1-4
v_call: TRBV2
d_call: .
cdr3_aa: CASSEIGGRGEKLFF
cdr3_nt: TGTGCCAGCAGTGAAATAGGGGGTCGGGGAGAAAAACTGTTTTTT

clone_size: .
j_call: TRBJ1-5
v_call: TRBV19
d_call: .
cdr3_aa: CASSRDIDQPQHF
cdr3_nt: TGTGCCAGTAGTCGGGACATAGATCAGCCCCAGCATTTT